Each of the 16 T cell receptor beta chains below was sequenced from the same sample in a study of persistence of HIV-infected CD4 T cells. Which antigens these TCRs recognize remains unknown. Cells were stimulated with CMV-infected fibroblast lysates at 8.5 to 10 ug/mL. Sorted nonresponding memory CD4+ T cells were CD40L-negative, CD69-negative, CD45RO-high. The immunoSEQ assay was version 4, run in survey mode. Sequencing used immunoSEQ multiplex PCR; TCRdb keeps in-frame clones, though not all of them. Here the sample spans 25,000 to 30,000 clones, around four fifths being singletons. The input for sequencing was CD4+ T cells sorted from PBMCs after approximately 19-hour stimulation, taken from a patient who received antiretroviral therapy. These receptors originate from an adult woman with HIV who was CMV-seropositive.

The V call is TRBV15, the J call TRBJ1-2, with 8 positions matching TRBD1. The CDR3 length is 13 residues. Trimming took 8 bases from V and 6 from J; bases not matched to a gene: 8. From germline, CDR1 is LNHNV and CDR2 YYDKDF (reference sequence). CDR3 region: CATGGDRGHGYTF. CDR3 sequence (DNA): TGTGCCACCGGCGGTGACAGGGGTCATGGCTACACCTTC.

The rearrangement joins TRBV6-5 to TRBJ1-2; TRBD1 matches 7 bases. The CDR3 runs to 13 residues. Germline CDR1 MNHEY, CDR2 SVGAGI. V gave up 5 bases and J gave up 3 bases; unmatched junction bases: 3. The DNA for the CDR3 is TGTGCCAGCAGTAGAGGGGGCGACTATGGCTACACCTTC. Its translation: CASSRGGDYGYTF.

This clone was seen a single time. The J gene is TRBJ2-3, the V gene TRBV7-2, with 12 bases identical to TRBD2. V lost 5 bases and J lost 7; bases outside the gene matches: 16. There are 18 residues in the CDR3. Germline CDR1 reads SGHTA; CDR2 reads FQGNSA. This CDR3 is CASSPQTSGGLGGNTQYF. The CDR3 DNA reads TGTGCCAGCAGCCCCCAGACTAGCGGGGGCCTGGGGGGAAATACGCAGTATTTT.

The CDR3: CASSPQGNQPQHF. The CDR3 region has the DNA TGTGCCAGCTCACCCCAGGGGAATCAGCCCCAGCATTTT. This chain joins TRBV18 and TRBJ1-5; perhaps TRBD1 as D (6 bases). The germline V gene encodes CDR1 KGHSH and CDR2 LQKENI. The CDR3 extends over 13 amino acids. V was cut by 3 bases and J by 4 bases, with 7 bases left in between.

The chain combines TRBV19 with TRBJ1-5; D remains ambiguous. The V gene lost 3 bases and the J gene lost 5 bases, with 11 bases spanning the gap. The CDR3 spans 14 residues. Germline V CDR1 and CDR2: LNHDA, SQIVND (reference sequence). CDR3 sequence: CASSMARNDQPQHF. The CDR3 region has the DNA TGTGCCAGTAGTATGGCACGGAATGATCAGCCCCAGCATTTT.

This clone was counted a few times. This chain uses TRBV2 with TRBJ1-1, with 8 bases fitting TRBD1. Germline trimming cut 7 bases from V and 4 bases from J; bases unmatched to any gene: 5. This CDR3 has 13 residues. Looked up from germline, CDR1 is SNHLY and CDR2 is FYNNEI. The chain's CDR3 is CASTKDRATEAFF. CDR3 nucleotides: TGTGCCAGCACCAAGGACAGGGCCACTGAAGCTTTCTTT.

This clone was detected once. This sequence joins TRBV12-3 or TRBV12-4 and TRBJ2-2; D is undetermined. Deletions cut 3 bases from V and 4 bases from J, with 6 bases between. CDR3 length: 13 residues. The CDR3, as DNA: TGTGCCAGCAGTTTTGTCAGCACCGGGGAGCTGTTTTTT. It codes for CASSFVSTGELFF.

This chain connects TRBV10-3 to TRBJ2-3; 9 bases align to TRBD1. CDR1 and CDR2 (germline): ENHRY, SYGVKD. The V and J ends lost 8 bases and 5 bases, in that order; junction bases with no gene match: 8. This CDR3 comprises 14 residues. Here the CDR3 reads CAISRGQGVDTQYF. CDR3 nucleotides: TGTGCCATCTCAAGGGGACAGGGTGTAGATACGCAGTATTTT.

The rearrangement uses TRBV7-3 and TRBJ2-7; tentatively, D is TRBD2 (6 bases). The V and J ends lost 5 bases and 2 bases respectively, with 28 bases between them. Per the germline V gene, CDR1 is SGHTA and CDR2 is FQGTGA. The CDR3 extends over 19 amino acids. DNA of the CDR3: TGTGCCAGCAGCCAACCCGGAGGGGCGGATTCAACAGACCCCTACGAGCAGTACTTC. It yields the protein CASSQPGGADSTDPYEQYF. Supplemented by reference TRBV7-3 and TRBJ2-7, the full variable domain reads GAGVSQTPSNKVTEKGKYVELRCDPISGHTALYWYRQSLGQGPEFLIYFQGTGAADDSGLPNDRFFAVRPEGSVSTLKIQRTERGDSAVYLCASSQPGGADSTDPYEQYFGPGTRLTVT.

CDR3 DNA sequence: TGTGCCAGCATCAACCCAGCCTCTGGAAACACCATATATTTT. It codes for CASINPASGNTIYF. The J gene is TRBJ1-3, the V gene TRBV7-9; D gene ambiguous. Germline V gene data show CDR1 as SEHNR and CDR2 as FQNEAQ (reference sequence). V lost 7 bases to trimming and J lost 0 bases, with 10 bases between them. The CDR3 covers 14 residues.

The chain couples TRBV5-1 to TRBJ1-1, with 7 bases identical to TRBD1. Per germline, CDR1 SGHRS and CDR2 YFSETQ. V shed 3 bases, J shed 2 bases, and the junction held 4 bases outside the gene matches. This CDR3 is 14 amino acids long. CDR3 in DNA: TGCGCCAGCAGCTCTTCAGGGGGTAACACTGAAGCTTTCTTT. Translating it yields CASSSSGGNTEAFF. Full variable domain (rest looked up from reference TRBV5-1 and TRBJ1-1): KAGVTQTPRYLIKTRGQQVTLSCSPISGHRSVSWYQQTPGQGLQFLFEYFSETQRNKGNFPGRFSGRQFSNSRSEMNVSTLELGDSALYLCASSSSGGNTEAFFGQGTRLTVV.

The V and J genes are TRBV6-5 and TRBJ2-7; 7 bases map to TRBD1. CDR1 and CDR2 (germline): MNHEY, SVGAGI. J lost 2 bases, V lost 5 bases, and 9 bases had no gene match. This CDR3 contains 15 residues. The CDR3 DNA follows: TGTGCCAGCAGTCTGGAAGAGGGGGCGACCTACGAGCAGTACTTC. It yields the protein CASSLEEGATYEQYF.

The DNA of the CDR3 is TGTGCCAGCACCCTAAAGTGGGGCGGCGGTAATTCACCCCTCCACTTT. It is translated as CASTLKWGGGNSPLHF. The J gene is TRBJ1-6, the V gene TRBV2, with a possible D match to TRBD1 (5 bases). The CDR3 is made up of 16 amino acids. Trimming left V 7 bases short and J 6 bases short, with 19 bases between. Germline V gene data show CDR1 as SNHLY and CDR2 as FYNNEI. Full variable domain (outside the CDR3, taken from reference TRBV2 and TRBJ1-6): EPEVTQTPSHQVTQMGQEVILRCVPISNHLYFYWYRQILGQKVEFLVSFYNNEISEKSEIFDDQFSVERPDGSNFTLKIRSTKLEDSAMYFCASTLKWGGGNSPLHFGNGTRLTVT.

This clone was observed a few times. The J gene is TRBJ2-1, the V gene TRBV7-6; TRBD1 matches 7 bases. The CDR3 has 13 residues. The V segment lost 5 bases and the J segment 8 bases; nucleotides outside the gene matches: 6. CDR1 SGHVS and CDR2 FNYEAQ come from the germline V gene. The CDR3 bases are TGTGCCAGCAGCGGCTACAGGGGCCATGAGCAGTTCTTC. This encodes CASSGYRGHEQFF.

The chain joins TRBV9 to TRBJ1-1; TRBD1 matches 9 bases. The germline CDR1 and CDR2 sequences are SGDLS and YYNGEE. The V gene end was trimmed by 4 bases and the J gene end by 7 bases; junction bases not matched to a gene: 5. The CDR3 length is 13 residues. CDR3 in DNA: TGTGCCAGCAGCACACAGGGGGCGAGTGAAGCTTTCTTT. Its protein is CASSTQGASEAFF.

CDR3 sequence (DNA): TGTGCCAGCAGCGTAGGGAGCGGGGGGATGAACAATGAGCAGTTCTTC. It is translated as CASSVGSGGMNNEQFF. The chain uses TRBV9 and TRBJ2-1; TRBD2 matches at 9 bases. V was clipped by 0 bases and J by 5 bases; unmatched bases: 6. This CDR3 has 16 amino acids. Germline V gene lookup returns CDR1 SGDLS and CDR2 YYNGEE.